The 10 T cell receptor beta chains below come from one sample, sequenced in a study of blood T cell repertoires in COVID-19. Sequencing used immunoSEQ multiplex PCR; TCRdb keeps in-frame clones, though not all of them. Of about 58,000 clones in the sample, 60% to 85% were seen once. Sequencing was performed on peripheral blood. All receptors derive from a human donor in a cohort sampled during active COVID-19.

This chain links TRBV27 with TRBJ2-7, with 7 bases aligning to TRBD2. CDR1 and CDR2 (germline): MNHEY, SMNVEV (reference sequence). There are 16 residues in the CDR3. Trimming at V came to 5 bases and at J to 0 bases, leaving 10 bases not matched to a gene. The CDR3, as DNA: TGTGCCAGCAGTAACCACGCGGGGGTTAGCTCCTACGAGCAGTACTTC. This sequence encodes CASSNHAGVSSYEQYF.

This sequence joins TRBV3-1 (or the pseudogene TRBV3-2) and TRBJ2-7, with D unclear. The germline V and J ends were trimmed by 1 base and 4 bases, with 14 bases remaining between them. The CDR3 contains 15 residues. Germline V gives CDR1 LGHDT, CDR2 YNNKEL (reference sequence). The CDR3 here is CASSQGLSTFYEQYF. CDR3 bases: TGTGCCAGCAGCCAAGGGCTCTCGACTTTTTACGAGCAGTACTTC.

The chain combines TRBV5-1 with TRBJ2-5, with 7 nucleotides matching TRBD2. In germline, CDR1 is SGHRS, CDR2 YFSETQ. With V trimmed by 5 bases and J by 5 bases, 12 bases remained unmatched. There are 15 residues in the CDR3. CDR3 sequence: CASRPSGGLMETQYF. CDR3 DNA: TGCGCCAGCAGGCCTAGCGGTGGTTTGATGGAGACCCAGTACTTC. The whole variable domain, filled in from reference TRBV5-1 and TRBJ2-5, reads KAGVTQTPRYLIKTRGQQVTLSCSPISGHRSVSWYQQTPGQGLQFLFEYFSETQRNKGNFPGRFSGRQFSNSRSEMNVSTLELGDSALYLCASRPSGGLMETQYFGPGTRLLVL.

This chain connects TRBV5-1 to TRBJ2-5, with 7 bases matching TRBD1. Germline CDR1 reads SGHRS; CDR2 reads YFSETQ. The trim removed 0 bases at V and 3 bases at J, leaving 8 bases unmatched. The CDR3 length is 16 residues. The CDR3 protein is CASSLGTGRREETQYF. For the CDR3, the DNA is TGCGCCAGCAGCTTGGGGACAGGTCGAAGGGAAGAGACCCAGTACTTC. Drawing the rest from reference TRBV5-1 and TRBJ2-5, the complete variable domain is KAGVTQTPRYLIKTRGQQVTLSCSPISGHRSVSWYQQTPGQGLQFLFEYFSETQRNKGNFPGRFSGRQFSNSRSEMNVSTLELGDSALYLCASSLGTGRREETQYFGPGTRLLVL.

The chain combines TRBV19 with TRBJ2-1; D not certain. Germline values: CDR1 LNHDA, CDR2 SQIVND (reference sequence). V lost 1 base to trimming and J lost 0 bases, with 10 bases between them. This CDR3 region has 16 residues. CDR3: CASSIVSSGSYNEQFF. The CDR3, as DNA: TGTGCCAGTAGTATAGTTAGCTCCGGCTCCTACAATGAGCAGTTCTTC.

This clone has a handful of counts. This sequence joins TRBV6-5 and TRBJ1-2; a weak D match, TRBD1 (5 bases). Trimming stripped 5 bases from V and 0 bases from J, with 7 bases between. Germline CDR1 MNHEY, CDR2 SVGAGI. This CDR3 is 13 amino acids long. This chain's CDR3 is CASSRGANYGYTF. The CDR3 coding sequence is TGTGCCAGCAGTCGGGGGGCTAACTATGGCTACACCTTC.

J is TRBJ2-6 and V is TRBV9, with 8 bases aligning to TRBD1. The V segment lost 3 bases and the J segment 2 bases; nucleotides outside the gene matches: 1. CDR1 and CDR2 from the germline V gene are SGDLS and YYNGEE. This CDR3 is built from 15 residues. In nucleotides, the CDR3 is TGTGCCAGCAGCGCACAGGGGGCTGGGGCCAACGTCCTGACTTTC. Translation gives CASSAQGAGANVLTF.

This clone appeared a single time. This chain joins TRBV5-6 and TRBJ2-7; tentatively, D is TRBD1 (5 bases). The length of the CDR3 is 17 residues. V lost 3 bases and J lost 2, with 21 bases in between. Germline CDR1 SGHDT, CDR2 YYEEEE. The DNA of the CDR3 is TGTGCCAGCAGCTCCACCCCTAAGGGGTTTGGAACCTACGAGCAGTACTTC. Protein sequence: CASSSTPKGFGTYEQYF.

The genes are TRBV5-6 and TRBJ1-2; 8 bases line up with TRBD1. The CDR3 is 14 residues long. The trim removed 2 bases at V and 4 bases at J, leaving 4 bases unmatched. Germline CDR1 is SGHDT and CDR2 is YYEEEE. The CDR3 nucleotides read TGTGCCAGCAGCTTCGACAGGGGCCCCTATGGCTACACCTTC. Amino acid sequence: CASSFDRGPYGYTF.

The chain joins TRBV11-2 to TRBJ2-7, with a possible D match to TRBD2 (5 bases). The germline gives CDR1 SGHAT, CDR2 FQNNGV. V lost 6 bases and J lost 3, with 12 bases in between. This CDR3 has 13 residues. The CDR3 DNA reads TGTGCCAGCAGTCTGGACTGGAGCTACGAGCAGTACTTC. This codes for CASSLDWSYEQYF. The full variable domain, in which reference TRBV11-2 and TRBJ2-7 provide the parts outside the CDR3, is EAGVAQSPRYKIIEKRQSVAFWCNPISGHATLYWYQQILGQGPKLLIQFQNNGVVDDSQLPKDRFSAERLKGVDSTLKIQPAKLEDSAVYLCASSLDWSYEQYFGPGTRLTVT.